The 14 T cell receptor beta chains below come from one sample, sequenced in a study of metastatic and nonmetastatic thyroid tumors. Before thyroid surgery, none of the patients had received any treatment. TCRdb recomputed clones from the PCR reads via MiXCR. Among 72,000 or so clones listed, roughly 18% were seen once. Input material: blood. The receptors were sampled from a female donor with papillary thyroid cancer or a benign thyroid nodule (not recorded which). Some clones in this sample may be carry-over from other donors' samples.

This clone was detected ten times or more. The CDR3 loop is CASSSPGQGTGELFF. CDR3 coding DNA: TGTGCCAGCAGTTCCCCGGGACAGGGGACCGGGGAGCTGTTTTTT. The chain uses TRBV28 and TRBJ2-2, with TRBD1 identical over 10 bases. V shed 4 bases and J 5 bases; nucleotides not matched to a gene: 4. CDR3 length: 15 amino acids. Looked up from germline, CDR1 is MDHEN and CDR2 is SYDVKM.

Many counts were recorded for this clone. V and J are TRBV3-1 and TRBJ2-1; D not certain. The CDR3 consists of 13 residues. The germline CDR1 and CDR2 sequences are LGHDT and YNNKEL (reference sequence). The V and J ends lost 4 bases and 5 bases respectively, with 9 bases between them. Here the CDR3 reads CASSPQWDNEQFF. CDR3 nucleotides: TGTGCCAGCAGCCCTCAATGGGACAATGAGCAGTTCTTC.

This clone was counted a few times. V is TRBV6-2 or TRBV6-3 and J is TRBJ2-7, with 7 bases identical to TRBD2. This CDR3 comprises 17 residues. Germline CDR1 and CDR2: MNHEY and SVGEGT. With 2 bases clipped from V and 3 bases from J, the junction kept 13 bases outside the gene matches. CDR3 DNA: TGTGCCAGCAGTTACATTCCTTCGGCTAGCGGCCTCTACGAGCAGTACTTC. Translating gives CASSYIPSASGLYEQYF.

This clone has just a few counts. Compared with germline, one end of the junction differs, possibly owing to a read error. The gene calls are TRBV6-1 and TRBJ1-2, with TRBD1 matching 7 bases. Germline V lookup: CDR1 MNHNS, CDR2 SASEGT. This CDR3 is 15 amino acids long. For the CDR3, the DNA is TGTGCCAGCAGTGAGAAAGGGGGCGCGAACTATGGATACACCTTC. It is translated as CASSEKGGANYGYTF.

In this sample, this clone turned up many times. This sample includes further DNA sequences coding for the same CDR3. J is TRBJ2-7 and V is TRBV4-2, with unresolved D. Between the trimmed V and J ends, which lost 0 bases and 4 bases, there was a span of 4 bases. In germline, CDR1 is LGHNA, CDR2 YNFKEQ. The CDR3 is 12 amino acids. CDR3 sequence: CASSQDTYEQYF. Written as DNA, the CDR3 is TGTGCCAGCAGCCAAGATACATACGAGCAGTACTTC.

This clone has at least ten counts. Other DNA variants within this sample encode the same CDR3. CDR3 sequence reads: CASSSPRGREYEQYF. The CDR3 nucleotides read TGTGCCAGCAGCTCGCCCCGAGGGCGGGAGTACGAGCAGTACTTC. This chain joins TRBV7-9 and TRBJ2-7; 7 bases are a match to TRBD2. This CDR3 has 15 amino acids. The V and J ends lost 4 bases and 4 bases, in that order; junction bases with no gene match: 10. In germline, CDR1 is SEHNR, CDR2 FQNEAQ (reference sequence).

This clone was counted ten times or more. The genes are TRBV7-9 and TRBJ2-7; D is uncertain. Germline V gene lookup returns CDR1 SEHNR and CDR2 FQNEAQ (reference sequence). V shed 6 bases and J shed 5 bases, with 14 bases lying between them. This CDR3 has 13 residues. The chain's CDR3 is CASRPPRFNEQYF. CDR3 in DNA: TGTGCCAGCAGACCACCCCGATTCAACGAGCAGTACTTC.

This clone was seen at least ten times. As DNA, the CDR3 is TGTGCCAGCAGCTTAGGGTGGGGACAGGGTGAGCAGTACTTC. This gives the protein CASSLGWGQGEQYF. The rearrangement joins TRBV7-6 to TRBJ2-7; TRBD1 agrees at 9 bases. After removal of 1 base from V and 7 bases from J, the junction contained 5 bases not matched to a gene. The CDR3 runs to 14 residues. From germline, CDR1 is SGHVS and CDR2 FNYEAQ.

By share, this clone counts as medium-sized (0.01 to 0.1%). This sample also contains other DNA sequences that code for the same CDR3. The chain couples TRBV10-3 to TRBJ1-2; D is uncertain. Germline V gene lookup returns CDR1 ENHRY and CDR2 SYGVKD. V lost 0 bases and J 3 bases, leaving 8 bases between the germline ends. The CDR3 is 14 residues long. The CDR3 region is CAISESQGYYGYTF. CDR3 in DNA: TGTGCCATCAGTGAGTCTCAAGGGTACTATGGCTACACCTTC.

V usage is TRBV7-2 and J usage is TRBJ1-1; D is unclear. V was cut by 2 bases and J by 8 bases, with 12 bases left in between. This CDR3 has 13 residues. Germline lookup yields CDR1 SGHTA and CDR2 FQGNSA. Here the CDR3 DNA reads TGTGCCAGCAGCTTATCTTCTGTCCAGGAAGCTTTCTTT. Protein: CASSLSSVQEAFF.

Ten or more counts support this clone. The rearrangement joins TRBV5-1 to TRBJ2-3; D tentatively reads TRBD1 or TRBD2 (5 bases each). Germline V lookup: CDR1 SGHRS, CDR2 YFSETQ. Trimming stripped 3 bases from V and 3 bases from J, with 14 bases between. This CDR3 has 15 amino acids. The CDR3 here is CASSWGSFGTDTQYF. The CDR3 DNA reads TGCGCCAGCAGCTGGGGGAGTTTTGGTACAGATACGCAGTATTTT.

There are many counts of this clone. V and J are TRBV9 and TRBJ2-2; D perhaps matches TRBD1 (6 bases). The V gene lost 0 bases and the J gene lost 6 bases, with 15 bases spanning the gap. The CDR3 is made up of 16 amino acids. Germline CDR1 reads SGDLS; CDR2 reads YYNGEE. CDR3 in DNA: TGTGCCAGCAGCGTAGCTACGGGGACAACCGCCGGGGAGCTGTTTTTT. This sequence encodes CASSVATGTTAGELFF.

The V and J genes are TRBV9 and TRBJ2-7, with 7 bases matching TRBD2. With 4 bases clipped from V and 6 bases from J, the junction kept 10 bases outside the gene matches. The CDR3 extends over 14 amino acids. Germline V gene sequence: CDR1 SGDLS, CDR2 YYNGEE. CDR3 sequence: CASSPGGRGGEQYF. As DNA, the CDR3 is TGTGCCAGCAGCCCGGGAGGTCGCGGCGGCGAGCAGTACTTC.

This clone was found a few times. This sequence may be a read error, since a much larger clone differs from it by one base. Here the CDR3 omits its conserved ending phenylalanine or tryptophan, so a read error is the likely source. The chain is built from TRBV2 and TRBJ2-2; D not certain. The germline V and J ends were trimmed by 6 bases and 7 bases, with 12 bases remaining between them. CDR3 length: 13 residues. Looked up from germline, CDR1 is SNHLY and CDR2 is FYNNEI. The CDR3 bases are TGTGCCAGCAGCGCCCATGGCATCGGGGAGCTGTTTCTT. Residues: CASSAHGIGELFL.